Presented here are 30 T cell receptor beta chains from one specimen sequenced in a study of human T cells and chemical hapten exposure (dated by TCRdb to 2020 to 2022). Library preparation used RACE. Instrument used: NextSeq 500. Using fastp trimming at Q25 and MiXCR clonotype assembly, TCRdb reanalyzed the public sequencing data and kept in-frame beta chains. Rows are unified per CDR3 protein, each entry keeping the most common DNA and genes. The sample data list more than 100,000 distinct CDR3 sequences, and roughly 13% of these were observed just once. Less than 0.95% of the sample is in the top ten clones. The time point tag for this specimen amounts to: patch test 1, 2 weeks after DPC sensitization. Taken with the paper, the label for treatment or condition translates to: therapeutic diphenylcyclopropenone sensitization with weekly scalp DPC. The sample was whole blood, taken in connection with sensitization to the hapten diphenylcyclopropenone (DPC). The source is a man between 18 and 35 years old with alopecia areata. Some clones in this sample may be carry-over from other donors' samples.

This clonotype was seen a handful of times. The chain is built from TRBV6-2 or TRBV6-3 and TRBJ1-2; D perhaps matches TRBD1 (6 bases). Trimming pared 8 bases from V and 4 bases from J, leaving 23 bases between. The length of the CDR3 is 16 residues. Germline CDR1 and CDR2: MNHEY and SVGEGT. The CDR3: CASYARVRGRGYGYTF. The CDR3 coding sequence is TGTGCCAGCTACGCCCGAGTCAGGGGCCGAGGCTATGGCTACACCTTC.

The chain carries TRBV28 and TRBJ2-7, with no clear D. The CDR3 is 14 residues long. Germline V lookup: CDR1 MDHEN, CDR2 SYDVKM. The V end lost 10 bases, the J end lost 7 bases, and 23 bases lay between the germline ends. The CDR3 region is CAIQTAASTEEQYF. CDR3 bases: TGTGCCATTCAGACGGCAGCGTCTACGGAGGAGCAGTACTTC. The full variable domain, in which reference TRBV28 and TRBJ2-7 provide the parts outside the CDR3, is DVKVTQSSRYLVKRTGEKVFLECVQDMDHENMFWYRQDPGLGLRLIYFSYDVKMKEKGDIPEGYSVSREKKERFSLILESASTNQTSMYLCAIQTAASTEEQYFGPGTRLTVT.

Ten or more counts support this clonotype. J is TRBJ1-6 and V is TRBV4-3, with unresolved D. This CDR3 region has 15 residues. The germline V gene encodes CDR1 LGHNA and CDR2 YSLEER. V was shortened by 2 bases and J by 6 bases, with 11 bases between the two germline ends. In DNA, the CDR3 is TGCGCCAGCAGCCAATCACGGGAATCTAATTCACCCCTCCACTTT. This gives the protein CASSQSRESNSPLHF.

There are a few counts of this clonotype. The chain has TRBV11-2 and TRBJ1-1; D is unclear. With 5 bases removed from V and 0 bases from J, the gap between germline ends came to 13 bases. Per the germline V gene, CDR1 is SGHAT and CDR2 is FQNNGV. The CDR3 consists of 15 residues. The DNA of the CDR3 is TGTGCCAGCAGCCGGGAGGGCGGCGTGAACACTGAAGCTTTCTTT. Its translation is CASSREGGVNTEAFF.

This clonotype turned up a few times. The chain is built from TRBV7-3 and TRBJ2-3, with TRBD1 as a possible D gene (6 bases). Between the trimmed V and J ends, which lost 4 bases and 4 bases, there was a span of 15 bases. The CDR3 is 15 amino acids. In germline, CDR1 is SGHTA, CDR2 FQGTGA. CDR3 amino acids: CASSSFPGVADTQYF. CDR3 nucleotide sequence: TGTGCCAGCAGCTCCTTTCCAGGGGTGGCAGATACGCAGTATTTT.

The gene calls are TRBV7-2 and TRBJ1-2; possible D gene TRBD1, 6 bases. Trimming removed 1 base from V and 5 bases from J, with 11 bases in between. This CDR3 region has 14 residues. CDR1 SGHTA and CDR2 FQGNSA come from the germline V gene. The CDR3 region is CASSLDRQEYGYTF. The CDR3 DNA follows: TGTGCCAGCAGCTTAGATAGACAGGAGTATGGCTACACCTTC.

The J gene is TRBJ2-1, the V gene TRBV19, with a possible D match to TRBD2 (6 bases). The V gene's germline CDR1 is LNHDA and CDR2 SQIVND (reference sequence). The V end lost 6 bases, the J end lost 2 bases, and 8 bases lay between the germline ends. This CDR3 has 13 residues. In DNA form, the CDR3 reads TGTGCCAGTAGGTGGGGGGCCTACAATGAGCAGTTCTTC. Protein sequence: CASRWGAYNEQFF.

This clonotype was counted between two and nine times. The chain joins TRBV11-3 to TRBJ2-7; D is uncertain. This CDR3 spans 14 amino acids. Germline V gene lookup returns CDR1 SGHNT and CDR2 YENEEA. V was pared by 1 base and J by 0 bases, with 7 bases between. The CDR3 here is CASSLAGYSYEQYF. In nucleotides, the CDR3 is TGTGCCAGCAGCTTAGCAGGTTACTCCTACGAGCAGTACTTC.

This chain uses TRBV20-1 with TRBJ2-2; tentative D call: TRBD2 (7 bases). Trimming removed 5 bases from V and 1 base from J, with 11 bases in between. The length of the CDR3 is 14 residues. Germline V gene data show CDR1 as DFQATT and CDR2 as SNEGSKA (reference sequence). The CDR3 region is CSAEGGVNTGELFF. The CDR3 nucleotides are TGCAGTGCTGAAGGGGGGGTGAACACCGGGGAGCTGTTTTTT.

The V and J genes are TRBV12-3 or TRBV12-4 and TRBJ1-5; 8 bases are shared with TRBD1. There are 15 residues in the CDR3. V gave up 5 bases and J gave up 6 bases; unmatched junction bases: 9. CDR3 in amino acids: CASSGQGTIGQPQHF. The DNA for the CDR3 is TGTGCCAGCAGTGGACAGGGAACCATCGGTCAGCCCCAGCATTTT.

The rearrangement uses TRBV19 and TRBJ1-2; TRBD1 might be the D (5 bases). The CDR3 has 13 amino acids. V lost 3 bases and J lost 8, with 13 bases in between. Germline CDR1 is LNHDA and CDR2 is SQIVND (reference sequence). This CDR3 reads CASSIGTAYGYTF. As DNA, the CDR3 is TGTGCCAGTAGTATCGGGACGGCGTACGGCTACACCTTC.

There are many counts of this clonotype. This chain links TRBV5-5 with TRBJ1-5, with 7 bases aligning to TRBD1. CDR3 length equals 14 residues. V lost 2 bases, J lost 9 bases, and 8 bases stayed unmatched. The V gene's germline CDR1 is SGHKS and CDR2 YYEKEE (reference sequence). The CDR3, as DNA: TGTGCCAGCAGCTTAACAGGGGACAAGTGGCCCCAGCATTTT. Its translation is CASSLTGDKWPQHF.

This clonotype was counted ten times or more. The gene calls are TRBV11-2 and TRBJ2-2, with D possibly matching TRBD1 (5 bases). The V end was cut by 5 bases, the J end by 4 bases, with 8 bases between. The germline V gene has CDR1 SGHAT and CDR2 FQNNGV. The CDR3 consists of 13 residues. CDR3 in DNA: TGTGCCAGCAGCGCGACAGCCACCGGGGAGCTGTTTTTT. Translation: CASSATATGELFF.

This clonotype was counted a few times. V usage is TRBV28 and J usage is TRBJ1-2; perhaps TRBD1 as D (6 bases). Germline CDR1 and CDR2: MDHEN and SYDVKM. Trimming stripped 4 bases from V and 7 bases from J, with 10 bases between. The CDR3 covers 12 residues. The CDR3 is CASSSGTFGYTF. The CDR3 DNA reads TGTGCCAGCAGTTCAGGGACATTTGGCTACACCTTC.

The chain combines TRBV12-3 or TRBV12-4 with TRBJ2-1; D is tentatively TRBD1 or TRBD2 (5 bases each). The CDR3 is 13 amino acids. V was pared by 6 bases and J by 8 bases, with 14 bases between. The CDR3 nucleotides read TGTGCCAGCAGACGGGACGGTGGGTATGAGCAGTTCTTC. This translates into CASRRDGGYEQFF.

This clonotype was recorded at least ten times. The J gene is TRBJ1-2, the V gene TRBV7-8; 7 bases align to TRBD1. V trimming: 5 bases; J trimming: 4 bases; junction bases outside the gene matches: 10. The germline V gene has CDR1 SGHVS and CDR2 FQNEAQ. The CDR3 extends over 15 amino acids. The chain's CDR3 is CASSSQPGQRYGYTF. In DNA, the CDR3 is TGTGCCAGCAGCAGTCAGCCGGGACAGCGCTATGGCTACACCTTC.

This clonotype was seen only a few times. This is likely a read error, given that the CDR3 carries no conserved phenylalanine or tryptophan at its end. Because the CDR3's place on the DNA is in doubt, the DNA is left out and the CDR3 is given as listed by TCRdb. This sequence joins TRBV20-1 and TRBJ2-7; no DNA check was done on the table's D call, TRBD2. Germline loops: CDR1 DFQATT, CDR2 SNEGSKA (reference sequence). Including both end residues, the CDR3 is 13 amino acids long. Here the CDR3 reads CSAAGLAGGMNLL.

The rearrangement links TRBV28 to TRBJ2-1; D not certain. The CDR3 has 13 amino acids. V lost 5 bases and J lost 9, with 14 bases in between. The V gene's germline CDR1 is MDHEN and CDR2 SYDVKM. This CDR3 reads CASSPIPRSEQFF. In DNA, the CDR3 is TGTGCCAGCAGTCCAATCCCCCGGAGTGAGCAGTTCTTC.

The V and J genes are TRBV7-2 and TRBJ2-1; tentative D call: TRBD2 (5 bases). The CDR3 has 17 residues. Germline CDR1 and CDR2: SGHTA and FQGNSA. Trimming removed 1 base from V and 2 bases from J, with 15 bases in between. CDR3 protein: CASSLGTQRGPYNEQFF. Written as DNA, the CDR3 is TGTGCCAGCAGCTTAGGGACGCAGAGAGGGCCCTACAATGAGCAGTTCTTC.

This clonotype turned up a few times. The rearrangement joins TRBV6-2 or TRBV6-3 to TRBJ2-2; tentative D call: TRBD1 (5 bases). Trimming took off 6 bases at V and 0 bases at J, with 11 bases between the two ends. Looked up from germline, CDR1 is MNHEY and CDR2 is SVGEGT. There are 15 residues in the CDR3. The CDR3 DNA is TGTGCCAGCAGATTAGGGGAAACGAACACCGGGGAGCTGTTTTTT. Its translation: CASRLGETNTGELFF.

This chain connects TRBV24-1 to TRBJ2-3; D tentatively fits TRBD1 or TRBD2 (5 bases each). The CDR3 consists of 14 residues. V lost 6 bases and J 6 bases, leaving 15 bases between the germline ends. The germline V gene encodes CDR1 KGHDR and CDR2 SFDVKD. This chain's CDR3 is CATSSWDEEDTQYF. CDR3 DNA sequence: TGTGCCACCAGTAGCTGGGACGAAGAGGATACGCAGTATTTT.

This clonotype was counted at least ten times. The V call is TRBV29-1, the J call TRBJ1-1, with 7 bases identical to TRBD1. V trimming: 6 bases; J trimming: 0 bases; junction bases outside the gene matches: 4. This CDR3 contains 13 residues. Germline V lookup: CDR1 SQVTM, CDR2 ANQGSEA. The CDR3 sequence: CSVSTGMNTEAFF. CDR3 coding DNA: TGCAGCGTGTCGACAGGGATGAACACTGAAGCTTTCTTT. The full variable domain, with the rest looked up from reference TRBV29-1 and TRBJ1-1, is SAVISQKPSRDICQRGTSLTIQCQVDSQVTMMFWYRQQPGQSLTLIATANQGSEATYESGFVIDKFPISRPNLTFSTLTVSNMSPEDSSIYLCSVSTGMNTEAFFGQGTRLTVV.

This clonotype occurred a few times. The genes are TRBV10-3 and TRBJ1-1, with D hard to call. The CDR3 is 13 amino acids. V lost 6 bases to trimming and J lost 0 bases, with 8 bases between them. The germline V gene encodes CDR1 ENHRY and CDR2 SYGVKD. In DNA form, the CDR3 reads TGTGCCATCAGGGGAGAGATGAACACTGAAGCTTTCTTT. This gives the protein CAIRGEMNTEAFF.

The table lists this clonotype with a few counts. The rearrangement uses TRBV10-3 and TRBJ1-5; the D is unclear. Germline values: CDR1 ENHRY, CDR2 SYGVKD. CDR3 size: 13 residues. Deletions cut 4 bases from V and 3 bases from J, with 7 bases between. The CDR3 DNA is TGTGCCATCAGTGGAGGGATCAATCAGCCCCAGCATTTT. Protein: CAISGGINQPQHF.

This clonotype was found a few times. This sequence joins TRBV7-8 and TRBJ2-2; 7 nucleotides align to TRBD1. V was pared by 5 bases and J by 3 bases, with 9 bases of the junction left unmatched. The V gene's germline CDR1 is SGHVS and CDR2 FQNEAQ. The CDR3 extends over 16 amino acids. The CDR3 here is CASSPFRGRDTGELFF. CDR3 DNA sequence: TGTGCCAGCAGCCCCTTTAGGGGGCGAGACACCGGGGAGCTGTTTTTT.

In the case of this clonotype: Just one base apart from a much larger clone, this may be a read error. The V call is TRBV6-2 or TRBV6-3, the J call TRBJ2-7; D is possibly TRBD1 (6 bases). The CDR3 loop spans 16 amino acids. Trimming stripped 5 bases from V and 3 bases from J, with 20 bases between. CDR1 and CDR2 (germline): MNHEY, SVGEGT. CDR3 bases: TGTGCCAGCAGTAACCAGTGGGGGCATGTACGCTACGAGCAGTACTTC. This sequence encodes CASSNQWGHVRYEQYF.

At least ten counts were recorded for this clonotype. This chain links TRBV25-1 with TRBJ1-3; no firm D call. This CDR3 region has 15 residues. Per the germline V gene, CDR1 is MGHDK and CDR2 is SYGVNS. V was clipped by 11 bases and J by 2 bases, with 19 bases between them. CDR3 amino acids: CAGPVIENPGNTIYF. Here the CDR3 DNA reads TGTGCCGGCCCTGTGATCGAGAACCCTGGAAACACCATATATTTT.

This clonotype was detected a few times. V is TRBV20-1 and J is TRBJ2-5, with 8 bases lining up with TRBD1. The V gene end was trimmed by 5 bases and the J gene end by 2 bases; junction bases not matched to a gene: 4. From germline, CDR1 is DFQATT and CDR2 SNEGSKA (reference sequence). This CDR3 contains 13 residues. This CDR3 reads CSAPTGAQETQYF. CDR3 coding DNA: TGCAGTGCTCCGACAGGGGCTCAAGAGACCCAGTACTTC.

The chain has TRBV3-1 and TRBJ1-5; 8 bases are shared with TRBD1. Germline values: CDR1 LGHDT, CDR2 YNNKEL (reference sequence). The CDR3 loop spans 15 amino acids. The V and J ends lost 1 base and 5 bases, in that order; junction bases with no gene match: 4. CDR3 region: CASSQGRGHDQPQHF. The CDR3 DNA sequence: TGTGCCAGCAGCCAAGGCAGGGGGCACGATCAGCCCCAGCATTTT.

A few counts support this clonotype. CDR3 sequence (DNA): TGCGCCAGCAGCGGGACAGGGGTCGGCTATGAGCAGTTCTTC. Translating it yields CASSGTGVGYEQFF. The rearrangement uses TRBV5-1 and TRBJ2-1; TRBD1 matches at 10 bases. V was pared by 4 bases and J by 8 bases, with 6 bases of the junction left unmatched. Germline lookup yields CDR1 SGHRS and CDR2 YFSETQ. The CDR3 is 14 residues long.